Following are 10 T cell receptor beta chains from one sample sequenced in a study of cytomegalovirus exposure and HLA in healthy donors. 13 Jbeta primers and 60 Vbeta primers were used for the PCR. The protocol was immunoSEQ multiplex PCR, while the TCRdb copy is restricted to in-frame clones and leaves out a portion. The sample lists about 15,000 clones; 63% were seen once. The sequenced sample was PBMCs. The receptors here all came from a woman between 45 and 60 years old in good health and CMV-seropositive.

The chain is built from TRBV5-1 and TRBJ2-5, with unresolved D. V gave up 1 base and J gave up 2 bases, with 9 bases separating them. The CDR3 covers 14 residues. Germline-derived CDR1 and CDR2 are SGHRS and YFSETQ. The CDR3 coding sequence is TGCGCCAGCAGCTTGTACGAGAAACAAGAGACCCAGTACTTC. Translating gives CASSLYEKQETQYF.

The rearrangement joins TRBV30 to TRBJ2-1; tentative D call: TRBD1 (5 bases). The ends were cut back, 0 bases at V and 7 bases at J, with 7 bases in the middle. The CDR3 is made up of 12 amino acids. The germline gives CDR1 GTSNPN, CDR2 SVGIG (reference sequence). DNA of the CDR3: TGTGCCTGGAGTGTACAGGTTAATGAGCAGTTCTTC. Its protein is CAWSVQVNEQFF.

The chain carries TRBV28 and TRBJ1-1; TRBD1 matches 9 bases. Germline trimming cut 6 bases from V and 5 bases from J; bases unmatched to any gene: 7. CDR1 and CDR2 from the germline V gene are MDHEN and SYDVKM. This CDR3 spans 14 amino acids. CDR3 nucleotide sequence: TGTGCCAGCAGACCGACAGGGGGGAGGACTGAAGCTTTCTTT. This sequence encodes CASRPTGGRTEAFF.

The chain is built from TRBV4-3 and TRBJ2-3, with D perhaps matching TRBD1 (6 bases). This CDR3 is built from 15 residues. CDR1 is LGHNA and CDR2 is YSLEER in the germline V gene. V lost 1 base, J lost 4 bases, and 12 bases lay in between. This chain's CDR3 is CASSQVGQGPDTQYF. DNA of the CDR3: TGCGCCAGCAGCCAAGTGGGGCAGGGGCCAGATACGCAGTATTTT.

The rearrangement joins TRBV13 to TRBJ2-3; D is unclear. The germline gives CDR1 PRHDT, CDR2 FYEKMQ (reference sequence). The CDR3 length is 13 residues. Trimming stripped 0 bases from V and 5 bases from J, with 6 bases between. CDR3 region: CASSLGIRDTQYF. CDR3 DNA sequence: TGTGCCAGCAGCTTAGGGATTAGAGATACGCAGTATTTT. The full variable domain, rest sourced from reference TRBV13 and TRBJ2-3, is AAGVIQSPRHLIKEKRETATLKCYPIPRHDTVYWYQQGPGQDPQFLISFYEKMQSDKGSIPDRFSAQQFSDYHSELNMSSLELGDSALYFCASSLGIRDTQYFGPGTRLTVL.

In its sample, this clone was seen a few times. The chain links TRBV6-5 to TRBJ1-1; TRBD1 is a possible D gene (5 bases). The V and J ends lost 8 bases and 4 bases respectively, with 8 bases between them. From germline, CDR1 is MNHEY and CDR2 SVGAGI. The CDR3 totals 11 residues. The CDR3 protein is CASLGATEAFF. The CDR3 DNA reads as TGTGCCAGCCTAGGGGCCACTGAAGCTTTCTTT.

V and J are TRBV6-4 and TRBJ1-1, with D uncertain. The CDR3 totals 15 residues. V gave up 0 bases and J gave up 7 bases, with 15 bases separating them. CDR1 and CDR2 (germline): MRHNA, SNTAGT. DNA of the CDR3: TGTGCCAGCAGTGACTCGGCGGGAGGTTTAGGTGAAGCTTTCTTT. Protein sequence: CASSDSAGGLGEAFF.

The V call is TRBV6-5, the J call TRBJ2-7; the match to TRBD2 covers 8 bases. V shed 6 bases, J shed 3 bases, and the junction held 7 bases outside the gene matches. This CDR3 has 14 residues. Germline V CDR1 and CDR2: MNHEY, SVGAGI. CDR3 residues: CASSRREVSYEQYF. The CDR3 nucleotides read TGTGCCAGCAGCCGGCGGGAGGTGAGCTACGAGCAGTACTTC.

This chain joins TRBV29-1 and TRBJ2-2; 9 positions match TRBD2. V was clipped by 4 bases and J by 6 bases; unmatched bases: 6. The CDR3 has 14 amino acids. The germline gives CDR1 SQVTM, CDR2 ANQGSEA. CDR3 DNA sequence: TGCAGCGTTGCGGGTCTAGCGGGACCCGGGGAGCTGTTTTTT. Translating gives CSVAGLAGPGELFF.

This clone was seen a few times. V and J are TRBV10-3 and TRBJ2-5; D is possibly TRBD1 (5 bases). From germline, CDR1 is ENHRY and CDR2 SYGVKD. This CDR3 has 16 residues. Trimming left V 4 bases short and J 4 bases short, with 19 bases between. The CDR3 loop is CAISGILGARRETQYF. The CDR3 bases are TGTGCCATCAGTGGGATCCTAGGGGCCCGACGAGAGACCCAGTACTTC.